The 6 T cell receptor beta chains given below trace back to one sample, sequenced in a study of blood T cell repertoires in COVID-19. Generated by immunoSEQ multiplex PCR, the TCRdb table keeps only in-frame clones and is missing some. The repertoire has approximately 120,000 clones, around 86% of them found once; the top ten carry 25% to 30%. What was sequenced was peripheral blood. The receptors derive from a woman aged 80 or over with acute or convalescent COVID-19.

This clone was counted many times. V usage is TRBV9 and J usage is TRBJ1-4; D is unclear. The V end lost 4 bases, the J end lost 3 bases, and 10 bases lay between the germline ends. The CDR3 runs to 14 residues. The germline gives CDR1 SGDLS, CDR2 YYNGEE. CDR3: CASSSSGANEKLFF. The CDR3 region has the DNA TGTGCCAGCAGCTCGAGCGGGGCTAATGAAAAACTGTTTTTT.

This chain connects TRBV6-5 to TRBJ1-1; 7 bases agree with TRBD1. Germline V gene lookup returns CDR1 MNHEY and CDR2 SVGAGI. The CDR3 covers 13 residues. Germline trimming cut 10 bases from V and 8 bases from J; bases unmatched to any gene: 13. CDR3 coding DNA: TGTGCCACCTCACTCCAAAACAGGGGCGAAGCTTTCTTT. Protein sequence: CATSLQNRGEAFF.

This chain links TRBV11-2 with TRBJ1-1, with unresolved D. The germline V gene has CDR1 SGHAT and CDR2 FQNNGV. V was pared by 5 bases and J by 0 bases, with 10 bases between. This CDR3 is 14 amino acids long. In DNA form, the CDR3 reads TGTGCCAGCAGCCCCGACATCATGAACACTGAAGCTTTCTTT. As protein: CASSPDIMNTEAFF. The variable domain in full, completed from reference TRBV11-2 and TRBJ1-1, reads EAGVAQSPRYKIIEKRQSVAFWCNPISGHATLYWYQQILGQGPKLLIQFQNNGVVDDSQLPKDRFSAERLKGVDSTLKIQPAKLEDSAVYLCASSPDIMNTEAFFGQGTRLTVV.

The chain carries TRBV6-2 or TRBV6-3 and TRBJ1-2; 9 bases are shared with TRBD1. Losses at the gene ends were 4 bases for V and 3 bases for J; bases not matched to a gene: 9. This CDR3 is built from 16 residues. Germline V CDR1 and CDR2: MNHEY, SVGEGT. The CDR3 DNA reads as TGTGCCAGCAGTTCACCGGGACAGGGCCCTCACTATGGCTACACCTTC. This gives the protein CASSSPGQGPHYGYTF.

The chain employs TRBV6-5 and TRBJ1-2, with TRBD1 identical over 7 bases. The CDR3 totals 13 residues. From germline, CDR1 is MNHEY and CDR2 SVGAGI. Germline trimming cut 4 bases from V and 8 bases from J; bases unmatched to any gene: 7. CDR3 DNA: TGTGCCAGCAGTTGGGGCCACAGGGGCGGCTACACCTTC. Its translation is CASSWGHRGGYTF.

This sequence joins TRBV2 and TRBJ1-1; D is uncertain. The V gene's germline CDR1 is SNHLY and CDR2 FYNNEI. This CDR3 has 14 amino acids. Trimming took 4 bases from V and 0 from J, leaving 9 bases between them. The chain's CDR3 is CASSVAGLNTEAFF. The DNA for the CDR3 is TGTGCCAGCAGTGTGGCGGGATTGAACACTGAAGCTTTCTTT.